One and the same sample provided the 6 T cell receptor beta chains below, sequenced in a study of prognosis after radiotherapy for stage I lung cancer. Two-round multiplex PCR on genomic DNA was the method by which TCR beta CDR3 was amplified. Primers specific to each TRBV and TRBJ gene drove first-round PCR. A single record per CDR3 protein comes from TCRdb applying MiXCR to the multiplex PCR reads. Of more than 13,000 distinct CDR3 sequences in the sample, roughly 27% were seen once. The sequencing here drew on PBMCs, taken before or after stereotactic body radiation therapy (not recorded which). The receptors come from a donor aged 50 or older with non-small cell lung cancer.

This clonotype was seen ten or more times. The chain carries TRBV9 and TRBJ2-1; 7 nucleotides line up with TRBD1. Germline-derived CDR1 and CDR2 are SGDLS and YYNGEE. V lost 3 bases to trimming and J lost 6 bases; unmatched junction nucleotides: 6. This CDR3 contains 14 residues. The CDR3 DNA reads TGTGCCAGCAGCGCCTGGGACAGAGGCAATGAGCAGTTCTTC. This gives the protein CASSAWDRGNEQFF.

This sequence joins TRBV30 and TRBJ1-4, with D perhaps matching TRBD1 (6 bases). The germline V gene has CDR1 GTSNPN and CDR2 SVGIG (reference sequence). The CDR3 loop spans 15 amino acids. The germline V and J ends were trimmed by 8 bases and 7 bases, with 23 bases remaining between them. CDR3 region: CARKGLAGVSEKLFF. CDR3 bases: TGTGCCCGCAAGGGGTTGGCAGGGGTAAGTGAAAAACTGTTTTTT.

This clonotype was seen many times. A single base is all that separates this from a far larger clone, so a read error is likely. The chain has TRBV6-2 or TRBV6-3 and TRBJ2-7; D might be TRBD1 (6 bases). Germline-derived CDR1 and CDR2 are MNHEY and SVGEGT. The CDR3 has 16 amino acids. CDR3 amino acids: CTSSRTSTGSSYEQYF. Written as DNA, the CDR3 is TGTACCAGCAGTCGCACTTCGACAGGTAGCTCCTACGAGCAGTACTTC.

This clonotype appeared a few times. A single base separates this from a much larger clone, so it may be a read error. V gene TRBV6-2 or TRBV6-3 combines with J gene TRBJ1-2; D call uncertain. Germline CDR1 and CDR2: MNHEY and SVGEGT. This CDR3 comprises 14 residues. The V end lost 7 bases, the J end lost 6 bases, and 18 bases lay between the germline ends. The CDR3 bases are TGTGCCAGCAACCACCGGGAGGGCCCTAATGGCTACACCTTC. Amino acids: CASNHREGPNGYTF.

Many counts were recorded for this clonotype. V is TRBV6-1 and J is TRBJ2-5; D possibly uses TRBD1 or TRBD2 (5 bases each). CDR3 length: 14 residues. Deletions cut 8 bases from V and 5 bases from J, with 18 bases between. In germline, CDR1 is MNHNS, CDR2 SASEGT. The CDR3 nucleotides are TGTGCCAGCGGGACCCCAGGGATTCCGGAGACCCAGTACTTC. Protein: CASGTPGIPETQYF.

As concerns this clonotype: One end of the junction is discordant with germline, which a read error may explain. In nucleotides, the CDR3 is TGTGCCAGCAGCTCCAATCCTTTAGCGGGGGGCACAGATACGCAGTATTTT. Its translation is CASSSNPLAGGTDTQYF. The chain recombines TRBV5-1 with TRBJ2-3; 9 nucleotides agree with TRBD2. The CDR3 is 17 residues long. Germline lookup yields CDR1 SGHRS and CDR2 YFSETQ.